The entry below gives a single T cell receptor beta chain sequence along with its context. The antigen remains unidentified. The method was immunoSEQ multiplex PCR; TCRdb's version includes in-frame clones alone and lacks a portion of them. The sample has 110,000 to 150,000 clones; about 90% are singletons. The data were obtained in a study of cytomegalovirus exposure and HLA in healthy donors. Study conclusions and caveats: According to the study, roughly 180 TCR beta chains were cytomegalovirus-associated. Specific recognition of CMV antigens was confirmed in vitro for three chains (all CMV-associated). The classifier reportedly diagnosed cytomegalovirus status with high specificity and sensitivity.

The donors were part of the validation cohort, which consisted of some 120 subjects and was separate from the first cohort of 666 subjects. Germline CDR1 LNHDA, CDR2 SQIVND (reference sequence). V lost 4 bases, J lost 2 bases, and 11 bases stayed unmatched. The CDR3 length is 16 residues. This clonotype was obtained from a man younger than 30 in good health and CMV-seronegative. The sample taken for sequencing was PBMCs. The rearrangement uses TRBV19 and TRBJ2-7, with TRBD1 identical over 7 bases. The DNA for the CDR3 is TGTGCCAGTAGTAGCGACAGGGCGCGTATCCCCTACGAGCAGTACTTC. Protein sequence: CASSSDRARIPYEQYF.